This T cell receptor beta chain was captured by sequencing in a study of T cell responses to AZD1222 COVID-19 vaccine. Turning to the study itself: Pooling of second doses given at about 4 or about 12 weeks was done. Study outcomes and limitations: There were mostly white British donors and more females than males, and clonal diversity was possibly underestimated. Seropositive AZD1222 recipients at baseline numbered only six or seven.

Using immunoSEQ multiplex PCR, the repertoire was profiled, and TCRdb retains in-frame clones only, with some absent. The sample yields around 110,000 clones, roughly nine tenths seen once. A remark on this clone: The antigen is undetermined.

The sample was peripheral blood, taken on day 0 of AZD1222 vaccination. This clonotype was sampled from an adult in good health.

The CDR3 region is CASSIRDWNTEAFF. The CDR3 nucleotides are TGTGCCAGTAGTATCCGGGACTGGAACACTGAAGCTTTCTTT. The chain is built from TRBV19 and TRBJ1-1, with D maybe TRBD1 (5 bases). V dropped 3 bases and J dropped 1 base, with 9 bases sitting between them. This CDR3 region has 14 residues. Per germline, CDR1 LNHDA and CDR2 SQIVND (reference sequence).